This T cell receptor beta chain came from a study of blood T cell repertoires in COVID-19. Only in-frame clones appear in the TCRdb table, and some are missing; sequencing was by immunoSEQ multiplex PCR. The sample contains about 170,000 clones, about 91% of which appear only once. Participants reported their clinical history, and cohort assignment relied on those reports. Trimming cost V 9 bases and J 7 bases; bases outside gene matches: 7. The CDR3 is 13 residues long. CDR1 is LNHDA, CDR2 SQIVND, per germline (reference sequence). This clonotype was obtained from a woman aged 18-29 years who had recovered from COVID-19. Input material: PBMCs or T cells enriched from blood (not recorded which). V and J are TRBV19 and TRBJ1-4; 8 nucleotides agree with TRBD1. CDR3 region: CASRTGGTEKLFF. In DNA form, the CDR3 reads TGTGCCAGCAGAACAGGGGGTACTGAAAAACTGTTTTTT. The variable domain in full, with the rest retrieved from reference TRBV19 and TRBJ1-4, is DGGITQSPKYLFRKEGQNVTLSCEQNLNHDAMYWYRQDPGQGLRLIYYSQIVNDFQKGDIAEGYSVSREKKESFPLTVTSAQKNPTAFYLCASRTGGTEKLFFGSGTQLSVL.